This T cell receptor (beta chain) is drawn from a study of blood T cell repertoires in COVID-19. Looked up from germline, CDR1 is LGHNA and CDR2 is YNFKEQ. This CDR3 has 16 amino acids. Unmatched junction bases numbered 8, after V lost 4 bases and J lost 2 bases. Sequenced by immunoSEQ multiplex PCR; TCRdb stores in-frame clones only, minus some. The profile shows about 160,000 clones, roughly 73% of them singletons. The source is a man between 65 and 85 years old with acute or convalescent COVID-19. Sequencing was performed on peripheral blood. The genes are TRBV4-2 and TRBJ1-3, with 7 positions matching TRBD1. The CDR3 bases are TGTGCCAGCAGCCCACAGGGGACTGTGACTGGAAACACCATATATTTT. Residues: CASSPQGTVTGNTIYF.